This T cell receptor beta chain was retrieved from a study of T cell responses to AZD1222 COVID-19 vaccine. Overall study context: Second doses that came at about 4 or about 12 weeks were put together.

As for this clone: Its specificity is not known.

Overall study findings and caveats: Elevations in Spike-specific TCR breadth and depth followed administration of two AZD1222 doses.

Profiling relied on immunoSEQ multiplex PCR, and the TCRdb table lists in-frame clones only, not all of them. The sample comprises around 84,000 clones, 70% to 90% of which are singletons, and over 1.2% rests with the top ten. V was clipped by 0 bases and J by 10 bases, with 8 bases between them. The germline gives CDR1 SGHRS, CDR2 YFSETQ. This CDR3 region has 12 residues. The TCR comes from an adult in good health. Source: peripheral blood, taken on day 0 of AZD1222 vaccination. The chain carries TRBV5-1 and TRBJ2-1; D gene uncertain. CDR3 amino acids: CASSLGAREQFF. CDR3 bases: TGCGCCAGCAGCTTGGGTGCTCGGGAGCAGTTCTTC.